These 23 T cell receptor beta chains originate from one sample sequenced in a study of molecular identifiers for immune sequencing clone quantification. TCRdb re-called the PCR reads with MiXCR, one entry per CDR3 protein. The table includes approximately 550,000 distinct CDR3 sequences, roughly 23% detected once. Sequences were obtained from naive CD8+ T cells from blood, with Jurkat cell RNA spiked in. Subset given: FACS-sorted CD8+CD4-CCR7+CD45RA+ naive T cells. The source is a human donor in good health. Some libraries in this study had Jurkat cell RNA spiked in.

This clonotype was seen repeatedly, ten times or more. V usage is TRBV7-2 and J usage is TRBJ1-5, with D hard to call. CDR1 is SGHTA, CDR2 FQGNSA, per germline. With 2 bases removed from V and 5 bases from J, the gap between germline ends came to 7 bases. This CDR3 has 13 residues. The CDR3 DNA is TGTGCCAGCAGCTTATTGAGCTATCAGCCCCAGCATTTT. Protein: CASSLLSYQPQHF.

The gene calls are TRBV7-9 and TRBJ1-4, with 8 bases lining up with TRBD1. The V gene end was trimmed by 4 bases and the J gene end by 6 bases; junction bases not matched to a gene: 10. CDR1 and CDR2 from the germline V gene are SEHNR and FQNEAQ (reference sequence). The CDR3 totals 16 residues. The CDR3 spells CASSSKDRVQDEKLFF. In DNA form, the CDR3 reads TGTGCCAGCAGCTCCAAGGACAGGGTTCAGGATGAAAAACTGTTTTTT.

This clonotype was seen many times. This sequence joins TRBV6-2 or TRBV6-3 and TRBJ2-7, with 8 bases identical to TRBD2. Trimming took 0 bases from V and 4 from J; bases not matched to a gene: 8. This CDR3 region has 16 residues. Germline V lookup: CDR1 MNHEY, CDR2 SVGEGT. Here the CDR3 DNA reads TGTGCCAGCAGTTACTCAGCTGCGGGAGGTCAGTACGAGCAGTACTTC. Its protein product is CASSYSAAGGQYEQYF.

On this clonotype: This may stem from a read error, because a much larger clone lies one nucleotide away. The chain recombines TRBV6-5 with TRBJ2-1; D might be TRBD2 (7 bases). The CDR3 spans 15 residues. The V gene's germline CDR1 is MNHEY and CDR2 SVGAGI. DNA of the CDR3: TGTGCCAGCGGCGGGGGCCAAAGCTCCTACACTGAGCAGTTCTTC. This sequence encodes CASGGGQSSYTEQFF.

The chain is built from TRBV19 and TRBJ2-7; D is unresolved. Trimming removed 2 bases at V and 3 bases at J, with 11 bases between. Per germline, CDR1 LNHDA and CDR2 SQIVND (reference sequence). CDR3 length: 14 amino acids. CDR3 protein: CASSISPDFYEQYF. The CDR3 bases are TGTGCCAGTAGTATAAGCCCTGACTTCTACGAGCAGTACTTC.

This clonotype was detected many times. This sequence joins TRBV7-9 and TRBJ2-7; no definite D call. The CDR3 runs to 15 residues. Trimming cost V 2 bases and J 0 bases, with 11 bases left between them. The V gene's germline CDR1 is SEHNR and CDR2 FQNEAQ (reference sequence). The CDR3 nucleotides read TGTGCCAGCAGCTTATACGACCGCAGCTCCTACGAGCAGTACTTC. This codes for CASSLYDRSSYEQYF.

This clonotype was recorded a few times. CDR3: CASSRGGYEQYF. DNA of the CDR3: TGTGCCAGCAGCCGAGGAGGGTACGAGCAGTACTTC. The chain couples TRBV6-2 or TRBV6-3 to TRBJ2-7; maybe TRBD2 (6 bases). V lost 6 bases, J lost 4 bases, and 10 bases lay in between. Germline CDR1 reads MNHEY; CDR2 reads SVGEGT. The CDR3 is 12 amino acids.

This clonotype was recorded many times. The chain links TRBV20-1 to TRBJ2-5, with 11 bases aligning to TRBD2. CDR3 length: 18 amino acids. The ends lost 2 bases at V and 0 bases at J; junction bases unmatched: 11. CDR1 is DFQATT and CDR2 is SNEGSKA in the germline V gene (reference sequence). The CDR3 protein is CSARSDRLAGMYQETQYF. The CDR3 DNA is TGCAGTGCTAGATCGGACCGACTAGCGGGGATGTACCAAGAGACCCAGTACTTC.

This clonotype was counted ten times or more. The CDR3 nucleotides read TGTGCCAGCAGCTTAGCTGTTTTGGGAATCAATCAGCCCCAGCATTTT. Translating gives CASSLAVLGINQPQHF. V and J are TRBV7-9 and TRBJ1-5; D is unclear. The CDR3 has 16 residues. Germline CDR1 is SEHNR and CDR2 is FQNEAQ (reference sequence). V was pared by 0 bases and J by 3 bases, with 12 bases between.

This clonotype has at least ten counts. This sequence joins TRBV27 and TRBJ2-3, with D maybe TRBD1 (6 bases). V lost 6 bases and J lost 1, with 17 bases in between. CDR3 length: 16 residues. Germline CDR1 and CDR2: MNHEY and SMNVEV (reference sequence). The CDR3 coding sequence is TGTGCCAGCAGCCCTACAGTCAGGGGAGGCACAGATACGCAGTATTTT. This translates into CASSPTVRGGTDTQYF.

This clonotype was picked up a small number of times. This sequence joins TRBV27 and TRBJ2-4; the D gene could be TRBD1 or TRBD2 (5 bases each). Germline V gene lookup returns CDR1 MNHEY and CDR2 SMNVEV (reference sequence). The CDR3 is 13 residues long. Trimming took 6 bases from V and 4 from J, leaving 10 bases between them. In DNA, the CDR3 is TGTGCCAGCAGGGGGCGACTAAAAAACATTCAGTACTTC. It yields the protein CASRGRLKNIQYF.

Many counts were recorded for this clonotype. This chain joins TRBV6-2 or TRBV6-3 and TRBJ1-1; TRBD1 matches 10 bases. The J segment lost 6 bases and the V segment lost 6 bases, leaving 4 bases of the junction unmatched. CDR1 MNHEY and CDR2 SVGEGT come from the germline V gene. The CDR3 is 13 amino acids. The CDR3 bases are TGTGCCAGCAGACCCGGGACAGGGGCTGAAGCTTTCTTT. It codes for CASRPGTGAEAFF.

Turning to this clonotype: A much larger clone lies one base from this, so it may be a read error. J is TRBJ2-7 and V is TRBV28; D gene uncertain. The CDR3 is 15 amino acids. Germline lookup yields CDR1 MDHEN and CDR2 SYDVKM. Deletions cut 3 bases from V and 6 bases from J, with 18 bases between. CDR3 amino acids: CASSLRRRNLPEQYF. CDR3 DNA: TGTGCCAGCAGTTTGAGGAGACGTAACCTGCCCGAGCAGTACTTC.

With respect to this clonotype: One end of the junction does not line up with germline, which may come from a read error. CDR3 coding DNA: TGTGCCAGCGGCTTAGTTGGACAGGGTTCAGAGACCCAGTACTTC. Translated, it gives CASGLVGQGSETQYF. The V call is TRBV7-9, the J call TRBJ2-5; 8 bases match TRBD1. Germline V lookup: CDR1 SEHNR, CDR2 FQNEAQ (reference sequence). This CDR3 region has 15 residues.

This clonotype was detected many times. The V gene is TRBV30, the J gene TRBJ2-4; D uncertain. Germline V gene lookup returns CDR1 GTSNPN and CDR2 SVGIG (reference sequence). The length of the CDR3 is 13 residues. Deletions cut 5 bases from V and 2 bases from J, with 10 bases between. CDR3 residues: CAWAKISKNIQYF. In DNA form, the CDR3 reads TGTGCCTGGGCCAAGATTTCCAAAAACATTCAGTACTTC.

The chain has TRBV30 and TRBJ2-1; 11 bases fit TRBD2. CDR1 is GTSNPN, CDR2 SVGIG, per germline (reference sequence). There are 15 residues in the CDR3. The V and J ends lost 2 bases and 8 bases, in that order; junction bases with no gene match: 8. The CDR3 nucleotides are TGTGCCTGGAGTACCGGGCTAGCGGGAGGAGATGAGCAGTTCTTC. Amino acids: CAWSTGLAGGDEQFF.

The sample holds many counts of this clonotype. This chain uses TRBV29-1 with TRBJ2-3, with 11 bases aligning to TRBD1. The ends lost 4 bases at V and 3 bases at J; junction bases unmatched: 15. CDR3 length: 18 residues. The germline V gene has CDR1 SQVTM and CDR2 ANQGSEA. The CDR3 nucleotides read TGCAGCGTTGGATTTCCCTTCGGACAGGGGGCCTTAACAGATACGCAGTATTTT. This gives the protein CSVGFPFGQGALTDTQYF.

In its sample, this clonotype was seen many times. This chain links TRBV7-9 with TRBJ2-2; no clear D. The germline V gene has CDR1 SEHNR and CDR2 FQNEAQ (reference sequence). The V end lost 5 bases, the J end lost 7 bases, and 8 bases lay between the germline ends. This CDR3 contains 12 residues. CDR3 amino acids: CASSVTGGELFF. CDR3 nucleotides: TGTGCCAGCAGCGTAACGGGCGGGGAGCTGTTTTTT.

Ten or more counts support this clonotype. The chain uses TRBV7-2 and TRBJ2-3, with 9 bases aligning to TRBD1. Germline loops: CDR1 SGHTA, CDR2 FQGNSA. The CDR3 extends over 14 amino acids. The junction had 5 bases not matched to a gene; V was cut back by 4 bases and J by 6 bases. This chain's CDR3 is CASSSGQGLDTQYF. The CDR3, as DNA: TGTGCCAGCAGCTCGGGACAGGGATTGGATACGCAGTATTTT.

At least ten counts were recorded for this clonotype. V is TRBV5-4 and J is TRBJ2-5; D uncertain. This CDR3 spans 13 amino acids. CDR1 is SGHNT, CDR2 YYREEE, per germline (reference sequence). The V gene lost 3 bases and the J gene lost 0 bases, with 6 bases spanning the gap. The CDR3 protein is CASSWSHQETQYF. Here the CDR3 DNA reads TGTGCCAGCAGCTGGAGCCACCAAGAGACCCAGTACTTC.

V gene TRBV9 combines with J gene TRBJ1-3; D unclear. The germline V gene has CDR1 SGDLS and CDR2 YYNGEE. The CDR3 loop spans 12 amino acids. V was trimmed by 3 bases and J by 3 bases, leaving 4 bases between them. The CDR3 region has the DNA TGTGCCAGCAGCGCGGATGGAAACACCATATATTTT. Protein: CASSADGNTIYF.

J is TRBJ2-5 and V is TRBV28; 7 bases are shared with TRBD2. Germline CDR1 MDHEN, CDR2 SYDVKM. The CDR3 is 15 amino acids. Unmatched junction bases numbered 4, after V lost 1 base and J lost 2 bases. The CDR3, as DNA: TGTGCCAGCAGTTTATCCACTAGCGAGCAAGAGACCCAGTACTTC. Amino acid sequence: CASSLSTSEQETQYF.

This chain links TRBV12-3 or TRBV12-4 with TRBJ1-2, with a possible D match to TRBD1 (6 bases). V lost 7 bases and J 8 bases, leaving 26 bases between the germline ends. This CDR3 is built from 16 residues. CDR3 in DNA: TGTGCCAGCAAAGGGTCCTCAGGGGCCCTGTCGAGAGGCTACACCTTC. This sequence encodes CASKGSSGALSRGYTF.